This entry lists 20 T cell receptor beta chains sequenced from one sample in a study of shared clonotypes between healthy human individuals. TCRdb's table, derived via immunoSEQ multiplex PCR, lists solely in-frame clones and lacks some. Among 2 million to 3 million clones listed, about 92% were seen once. Specimen: naive CD4+ T cells sorted from blood. Subset here: CD45RA+ positively selected. These receptors came from a man between 18 and 29 years old in good health.

The chain recombines TRBV6-4 with TRBJ2-1; TRBD2 is a possible D gene (7 bases). Germline assignment: CDR1 MRHNA and CDR2 SNTAGT. V lost 9 bases and J lost 3, with 18 bases in between. The CDR3 consists of 15 residues. The DNA for the CDR3 is TGTGCCAGGAGAAGGGGGGGACTTTACTACAATGAGCAGTTCTTC. Translated: CARRRGGLYYNEQFF.

With respect to this clone: Within the sample, other DNA sequences also encode this same CDR3. The chain is built from TRBV9 and TRBJ2-7, with D maybe TRBD1 (6 bases). The CDR3 length is 13 residues. Trimming left V 3 bases short and J 0 bases short, with 7 bases between. CDR1 and CDR2 from the germline V gene are SGDLS and YYNGEE. In nucleotides, the CDR3 is TGTGCCAGCAGCGCACAGGGCTCCTACGAGCAGTACTTC. Encoded protein: CASSAQGSYEQYF.

The chain employs TRBV5-4 and TRBJ1-3; the D gene is possibly TRBD1 (5 bases). In germline, CDR1 is SGHNT, CDR2 YYREEE (reference sequence). This CDR3 is 14 amino acids long. V gave up 4 bases and J gave up 6 bases, with 14 bases separating them. This CDR3 is CASSLGGGENTIYF. For the CDR3, the DNA is TGTGCCAGCAGCCTAGGCGGGGGGGAAAACACCATATATTTT.

The chain recombines TRBV10-3 with TRBJ2-1, with 9 bases matching TRBD2. Looked up from germline, CDR1 is ENHRY and CDR2 is SYGVKD. This CDR3 has 15 residues. Unmatched junction bases numbered 9, after V lost 4 bases and J lost 8 bases. CDR3 bases: TGTGCCATCAGTGCTACCGGGACTAGCCAGGATGAGCAGTTCTTC. Translating it yields CAISATGTSQDEQFF.

This rearrangement joins TRBV19 to TRBJ1-1; no clear D. The CDR3 has 14 residues. Germline V lookup: CDR1 LNHDA, CDR2 SQIVND (reference sequence). With 8 bases removed from V and 0 bases from J, the gap between germline ends came to 13 bases. Here the CDR3 DNA reads TGTGCCAGTCTAGGCGGGGTCTTGAACACTGAAGCTTTCTTT. Translated, it gives CASLGGVLNTEAFF.

The sample holds a few counts of this clone. The chain is built from TRBV6-4 and TRBJ1-6; D is undetermined. Trimming removed 0 bases from V and 10 bases from J, with 7 bases in between. The CDR3 has 13 residues. Germline V gene lookup returns CDR1 MRHNA and CDR2 SNTAGT. The CDR3 region is CASSDSPSSPLHF. DNA of the CDR3: TGTGCCAGCAGTGACTCCCCGTCCTCACCCCTCCACTTT.

V gene TRBV4-1 combines with J gene TRBJ2-4; no definite D call. V was clipped by 1 base and J by 0 bases, with 10 bases between them. This CDR3 has 16 residues. Per germline, CDR1 MGHRA and CDR2 YSYEKL. The CDR3 region is CASSQAAALAKNIQYF. The CDR3 nucleotides read TGCGCCAGCAGCCAAGCCGCAGCTTTAGCCAAAAACATTCAGTACTTC.

This clone was detected once. The chain links TRBV7-9 to TRBJ1-2; weak D call: TRBD1 (5 bases). Looked up from germline, CDR1 is SEHNR and CDR2 is FQNEAQ (reference sequence). V shed 0 bases and J shed 4 bases, with 18 bases lying between them. This CDR3 is 17 amino acids long. The CDR3 is CASSLAGASPSFYGYTF. CDR3 DNA: TGTGCCAGCAGCTTAGCAGGGGCAAGTCCATCCTTCTATGGCTACACCTTC.

The CDR3 coding sequence is TGTGCCAGCAGTAATACAGGGATTTACGAGCAGTACTTC. Protein: CASSNTGIYEQYF. The J gene is TRBJ2-7, the V gene TRBV6-1, with D tentatively TRBD1 (6 bases). CDR1 and CDR2 (germline): MNHNS, SASEGT. The CDR3 is 13 amino acids. Trimming took off 5 bases at V and 4 bases at J, with 12 bases between the two ends.

In this sample, this clone turned up a few times. The rearrangement uses TRBV19 and TRBJ1-1; 7 bases are a match to TRBD1. Germline assignment: CDR1 LNHDA and CDR2 SQIVND (reference sequence). V was pared by 6 bases and J by 4 bases, with 17 bases of the junction left unmatched. The CDR3 totals 17 residues. Here the CDR3 DNA reads TGTGCCAGTAGATCATACACTCGGGACAGAGAGACCACTGAAGCTTTCTTT. This gives the protein CASRSYTRDRETTEAFF.

V and J are TRBV6-5 and TRBJ2-1, with D unclear. Germline V gives CDR1 MNHEY, CDR2 SVGAGI. The CDR3 is 12 amino acids. Trimming pared 5 bases from V and 4 bases from J, leaving 6 bases between. CDR3 bases: TGTGCCAGCAGTAAATCTTACAATGAGCAGTTCTTC. Residues: CASSKSYNEQFF.

The chain employs TRBV27 and TRBJ2-7; the match to TRBD2 covers 11 bases. The germline V gene has CDR1 MNHEY and CDR2 SMNVEV (reference sequence). The CDR3 consists of 15 residues. V was clipped by 3 bases and J by 2 bases; unmatched bases: 3. The CDR3 sequence is CASSFQLAGAYEQYF. The CDR3 bases are TGTGCCAGCAGTTTTCAACTAGCGGGAGCCTACGAGCAGTACTTC.

The chain couples TRBV15 to TRBJ2-7; TRBD1 aligns across 7 bases. The CDR3 has 15 residues. Germline-derived CDR1 and CDR2 are LNHNV and YYDKDF (reference sequence). The junction had 10 bases not matched to a gene; V was cut back by 5 bases and J by 3 bases. The CDR3 loop reads CATSSGQVSFYEQYF. In DNA form, the CDR3 reads TGTGCCACCAGCTCCGGACAGGTCAGCTTCTACGAGCAGTACTTC.

This clone was picked up one time. As DNA, the CDR3 is TGTGCCAGCTCACCTAAGGAGCGGGGGAGCACAGATACGCAGTATTTT. Encoded protein: CASSPKERGSTDTQYF. V usage is TRBV18 and J usage is TRBJ2-3; 8 nucleotides agree with TRBD2. Germline loops: CDR1 KGHSH, CDR2 LQKENI. J was trimmed by 0 bases and V by 3 bases; bases with no gene match: 5. The CDR3 is 16 amino acids.

CDR3 residues: CAWSVGPTDTQYF. CDR3 DNA sequence: TGTGCCTGGAGTGTGGGCCCGACAGATACGCAGTATTTT. J is TRBJ2-3 and V is TRBV30; D unresolved. Germline V lookup: CDR1 GTSNPN, CDR2 SVGIG (reference sequence). The CDR3 contains 13 residues. V shed 0 bases and J shed 3 bases, with 7 bases lying between them.

The chain employs TRBV30 and TRBJ1-2; possible D gene TRBD1, 6 bases. The CDR3 is 13 amino acids. Trimming cost V 4 bases and J 4 bases, with 13 bases left between them. Germline V lookup: CDR1 GTSNPN, CDR2 SVGIG (reference sequence). The CDR3 is CAWKHGGPYGYTF. In DNA, the CDR3 is TGTGCCTGGAAACACGGGGGGCCCTATGGCTACACCTTC.

The CDR3: CASSFQFVSGQSYEQYF. The CDR3, as DNA: TGTGCCAGCAGTTTTCAATTCGTTAGCGGCCAATCCTACGAGCAGTACTTC. The V call is TRBV27, the J call TRBJ2-7; a possible D gene is TRBD2 (6 bases). Per germline, CDR1 MNHEY and CDR2 SMNVEV (reference sequence). V lost 3 bases and J 1 base, leaving 19 bases between the germline ends. The CDR3 covers 17 residues.

This chain joins TRBV2 and TRBJ2-2; either TRBD1 or TRBD2 may supply D (5 bases each). Germline V gene data show CDR1 as SNHLY and CDR2 as FYNNEI. The V end was cut by 2 bases, the J end by 7 bases, with 14 bases between. The CDR3 has 15 amino acids. CDR3 DNA: TGTGCCAGCAGTGAAAGGCAGGGTGGGAGCGGGGAGCTGTTTTTT. This translates into CASSERQGGSGELFF.

This clone has a single count. The V and J genes are TRBV10-3 and TRBJ2-7, with 7 positions matching TRBD2. Germline V CDR1 and CDR2: ENHRY, SYGVKD. CDR3 length equals 18 residues. The ends lost 5 bases at V and 7 bases at J; junction bases unmatched: 23. CDR3 amino acids: CAISPSLGREGTSGEQYF. CDR3 nucleotide sequence: TGTGCCATCAGTCCAAGTTTGGGAAGGGAGGGCACTTCGGGTGAGCAGTACTTC.

The V call is TRBV18, the J call TRBJ2-3; 7 bases line up with TRBD2. With V trimmed by 1 base and J by 2 bases, 6 bases remained unmatched. Germline V lookup: CDR1 KGHSH, CDR2 LQKENI. This CDR3 region has 16 residues. CDR3 nucleotide sequence: TGTGCCAGCTCACCACTTTCTAGCGGCAACACAGATACGCAGTATTTT. Translating gives CASSPLSSGNTDTQYF.